The rows below give T cell receptor beta chains drawn from one sample of a study of T cells after yellow fever vaccination. Via MiXCR, TCRdb re-called the 5' RACE reads, giving one row per CDR3 protein. The table records approximately 610,000 distinct CDR3 sequences, approximately 16% of them present only once. Sequenced here: PBMCs, sampled 5 days after the first yellow fever vaccination. These receptors originate from a man younger than 30 who received the YFV17D yellow fever vaccine. CDR3s include the opening cysteine and the closing phenylalanine or tryptophan. The order of the fields is D gene, V gene, J gene, clone size, CDR3 DNA, CDR3 protein. A D gene is named only where the DNA matches it firmly. The size entry is marked missing in some rows and otherwise reads once, few, many or a size class.

d_gene: TRBD1
v_gene: TRBV20-1
j_gene: TRBJ1-6
abundance: few
CDR3nt: TGCAGTGCCACAGGGGGATCACCCCTCCACTTT
CDR3aa: CSATGGSPLHF

d_gene: .
v_gene: TRBV7-2
j_gene: TRBJ2-1
abundance: few
CDR3nt: TGTGCCAGCAGCCCCCGTAATCCTTATAATGAGCAGTTCTTC
CDR3aa: CASSPRNPYNEQFF

d_gene: TRBD1
v_gene: TRBV4-1
j_gene: TRBJ2-5
abundance: few
CDR3nt: TGCGCCAGCAGAAAGACGACAGGGCTCCAAGAGACCCAGTACTTC
CDR3aa: CASRKTTGLQETQYF

d_gene: TRBD1
v_gene: TRBV18
j_gene: TRBJ2-3
abundance: few
CDR3nt: TGTGCCAGCTCATTCGGGACAGGGGATCCGCAGTATTTT
CDR3aa: CASSFGTGDPQYF

d_gene: TRBD1
v_gene: TRBV20-1
j_gene: TRBJ2-7
abundance: few
CDR3nt: TGCAGTGCTAGGGGGACCGGGACAGGGGTTTCGTCCTACGAGCAGTACTTC
CDR3aa: CSARGTGTGVSSYEQYF

d_gene: .
v_gene: TRBV14
j_gene: TRBJ2-1
abundance: many
CDR3nt: TGTGCCAGCAGCCAAGACCGCCACTGGCAAAATGAGCAGTTCTTC
CDR3aa: CASSQDRHWQNEQFF

d_gene: .
v_gene: TRBV4-1
j_gene: TRBJ2-2
abundance: .
CDR3nt: TGCGCCAGCAGCCAAGATCGGGGGGCCTGGGAGCTGTTTTTT
CDR3aa: CASSQDRGAWELFF

d_gene: TRBD2
v_gene: TRBV2
j_gene: TRBJ2-5
abundance: .
CDR3nt: TGTGCCAGCAGAGCAAAGCGGGGGGACCATCAAGAGACCCAGTACTTC
CDR3aa: CASRAKRGDHQETQYF

d_gene: TRBD2
v_gene: TRBV14
j_gene: TRBJ2-1
abundance: .
CDR3nt: TGTGCCAGCAGCCTCCTCGGGGGGAACAATGAGCAGTTCTTC
CDR3aa: CASSLLGGNNEQFF

d_gene: TRBD1
v_gene: TRBV6-1
j_gene: TRBJ2-6
abundance: few
CDR3nt: TGTGCCAGCAGTCAAAAAACCGGGACAGGCCCTATAGTCTTGACTTTC
CDR3aa: CASSQKTGTGPIVLTF

d_gene: .
v_gene: TRBV15
j_gene: TRBJ2-4
abundance: few
CDR3nt: TGTGCCACCAGCAGAGTAGCGGTAGGCAGTCATGCGGAAAACATTCAGTACTTC
CDR3aa: CATSRVAVGSHAENIQYF

d_gene: TRBD1
v_gene: TRBV15
j_gene: TRBJ2-3
abundance: many
CDR3nt: TGTGCCACCAGCAGAGGGACAGGGCGGATTGCAGATACGCAGTATTTT
CDR3aa: CATSRGTGRIADTQYF

d_gene: .
v_gene: TRBV27
j_gene: TRBJ2-7
abundance: few
CDR3nt: TGTGCCAGCAGTCCGACAATAACCTACGAGCAGTACTTC
CDR3aa: CASSPTITYEQYF

d_gene: .
v_gene: TRBV5-6
j_gene: TRBJ2-3
abundance: .
CDR3nt: TGTGCCAGCAGCCTTGAACCCTCTAGCACAGATACGCAGTATTTT
CDR3aa: CASSLEPSSTDTQYF

d_gene: .
v_gene: TRBV20-1
j_gene: TRBJ2-1
abundance: few
CDR3nt: TGCAGTGCTAGTTCAGGGAGTACCTACAATGAGCAGTTCTTC
CDR3aa: CSASSGSTYNEQFF

d_gene: .
v_gene: TRBV7-3
j_gene: TRBJ1-1
abundance: .
CDR3nt: TGTGCCAGCAGCCCCCGCCCATCGAACACTGAAGCTTTCTTT
CDR3aa: CASSPRPSNTEAFF

d_gene: .
v_gene: TRBV7-7
j_gene: TRBJ2-1
abundance: .
CDR3nt: TGTGCTAGCAGCTTAGCGGTGGACAGAGCTGAGCAGTTCTTC
CDR3aa: CASSLAVDRAEQFF

d_gene: .
v_gene: TRBV28
j_gene: TRBJ1-3
abundance: few
CDR3nt: TGTGCCAGCAGTTCCCCGTCGGAGGGAACCCATTGGGGAAACACCATATATTTT
CDR3aa: CASSSPSEGTHWGNTIYF

d_gene: .
v_gene: TRBV20-1
j_gene: TRBJ1-6
abundance: .
CDR3nt: TGCAGTGCTAGAGACCCCGCCAGGGGCGGTAATTCACCCCTCCACTTT
CDR3aa: CSARDPARGGNSPLHF

d_gene: .
v_gene: TRBV28
j_gene: TRBJ1-1
abundance: few
CDR3nt: TGTGCCAGCAGTGAATGGGGGGCGGGGGACACTGAAGCTTTCTTT
CDR3aa: CASSEWGAGDTEAFF

d_gene: .
v_gene: TRBV9
j_gene: TRBJ2-3
abundance: few
CDR3nt: TGTGCCAGCAGCGTAGTGGGCGGGCACACAGATACGCAGTATTTT
CDR3aa: CASSVVGGHTDTQYF

d_gene: .
v_gene: TRBV27
j_gene: TRBJ1-3
abundance: few
CDR3nt: TGTGCCAGCAGCTCCGGCGCTGGAAACACCATATATTTT
CDR3aa: CASSSGAGNTIYF

d_gene: TRBD1
v_gene: TRBV4-1
j_gene: TRBJ2-1
abundance: .
CDR3nt: TGCGCCAGCAGCTACTCCGGACAGGGGAATGAGCAGTTCTTC
CDR3aa: CASSYSGQGNEQFF

d_gene: .
v_gene: TRBV6-5
j_gene: TRBJ1-5
abundance: .
CDR3nt: TGTGCCAGCAGTTACGTGACAGCGCTTCAGCCCCAGCATTTT
CDR3aa: CASSYVTALQPQHF

d_gene: .
v_gene: TRBV7-2
j_gene: TRBJ2-2
abundance: many
CDR3nt: TGTGCCAGCAGCTTAGCGGAACCGAGCAACACCGGGGAGCTGTTTTTT
CDR3aa: CASSLAEPSNTGELFF

d_gene: TRBD1
v_gene: TRBV12-3/TRBV12-4
j_gene: TRBJ2-2
abundance: .
CDR3nt: TGTGCCAGCAGCGGGACAGGGCCCGGGGAGCTGTTTTTT
CDR3aa: CASSGTGPGELFF

d_gene: .
v_gene: TRBV4-2
j_gene: TRBJ1-2
abundance: .
CDR3nt: TGTGCCAGCAGCCAAGAAGTTTGGCAGCTAGCTGGCTACACCTTC
CDR3aa: CASSQEVWQLAGYTF

d_gene: .
v_gene: TRBV20-1
j_gene: TRBJ1-5
abundance: few
CDR3nt: TGCAGTGCGCAGGCCGTGGGTAGTACTCAGCCCCAGCATTTT
CDR3aa: CSAQAVGSTQPQHF

d_gene: TRBD1
v_gene: TRBV6-5
j_gene: TRBJ1-3
abundance: .
CDR3nt: TGTGCCAGCAGTTCCGACAGGGGATCTGGAAACACCATATATTTT
CDR3aa: CASSSDRGSGNTIYF

d_gene: .
v_gene: TRBV7-9
j_gene: TRBJ2-6
abundance: .
CDR3nt: TGTGCCAGCAGCCCGCTTGCTGTCGCCAACGTCCTGACTTTC
CDR3aa: CASSPLAVANVLTF

d_gene: .
v_gene: TRBV7-2
j_gene: TRBJ2-1
abundance: many
CDR3nt: TGTGCCAGCAGCTTACCTAATTACAGGACCCCAAACAATGAGCAGTTCTTC
CDR3aa: CASSLPNYRTPNNEQFF

d_gene: .
v_gene: TRBV14
j_gene: TRBJ2-1
abundance: .
CDR3nt: TGTGCCAGCAGCCCCGGGGTCGAGCAGTTCTTC
CDR3aa: CASSPGVEQFF

d_gene: .
v_gene: TRBV4-3
j_gene: TRBJ2-3
abundance: few
CDR3nt: TGCGCCAGCAGCCAAGTCTTGCCAGATACGCAGTATTTT
CDR3aa: CASSQVLPDTQYF

d_gene: .
v_gene: TRBV29-1
j_gene: TRBJ2-5
abundance: few
CDR3nt: TGCAGCGTCGTATTGGCGGGGCAAGAGACCCAGTACTTC
CDR3aa: CSVVLAGQETQYF

d_gene: .
v_gene: TRBV20-1
j_gene: TRBJ2-5
abundance: many
CDR3nt: TGCAGTGCTAGAGATGGACGAGCCGGGGAGACCCAGTACTTC
CDR3aa: CSARDGRAGETQYF

d_gene: .
v_gene: TRBV5-1
j_gene: TRBJ2-1
abundance: many
CDR3nt: TGCGCCAGCAGCTTGGGGGCCCAAGACAATGAGCAGTTCTTC
CDR3aa: CASSLGAQDNEQFF

d_gene: .
v_gene: TRBV4-1
j_gene: TRBJ1-1
abundance: .
CDR3nt: TGCGCCAGCAGCCCGCAGGGAGTGGAAGCTTTCTTT
CDR3aa: CASSPQGVEAFF

d_gene: TRBD2
v_gene: TRBV5-1
j_gene: TRBJ2-3
abundance: .
CDR3nt: TGCGCCAGCAGCGCGAGTGGGGCTAGCGGGGGGGGCACAGATACGCAGTATTTT
CDR3aa: CASSASGASGGGTDTQYF

d_gene: TRBD1
v_gene: TRBV15
j_gene: TRBJ2-7
abundance: .
CDR3nt: TGTGCCACCAGCAGAGTTGGGGACAGCTCCTACGAGCAGTACTTC
CDR3aa: CATSRVGDSSYEQYF

d_gene: TRBD2
v_gene: TRBV5-1
j_gene: TRBJ2-1
abundance: few
CDR3nt: TGCGCCAGCAGCTTTTCCCCACTGGGCGGGAGACCCTACAATGAGCAGTTCTTC
CDR3aa: CASSFSPLGGRPYNEQFF

d_gene: TRBD2
v_gene: TRBV7-2
j_gene: TRBJ2-5
abundance: few
CDR3nt: TGTGCCAGCAGAGCGGGGGGTTGGCAAGAGACCCAGTACTTC
CDR3aa: CASRAGGWQETQYF

d_gene: .
v_gene: TRBV4-3
j_gene: TRBJ2-1
abundance: .
CDR3nt: TGCGCCAGCAGCCAAGTTGTCCTCGGGGCCCACAATGAGCAGTTCTTC
CDR3aa: CASSQVVLGAHNEQFF

d_gene: .
v_gene: TRBV4-1
j_gene: TRBJ2-3
abundance: .
CDR3nt: TGCGCCAGCAGCCAAGGAGCTCCCGATACGCAGTATTTT
CDR3aa: CASSQGAPDTQYF

d_gene: TRBD2
v_gene: TRBV4-3
j_gene: TRBJ2-5
abundance: .
CDR3nt: TGCGCCAGCAGCCAAGGGACTAGCGGGGGCAAAGAGACCCAGTACTTC
CDR3aa: CASSQGTSGGKETQYF

d_gene: TRBD1
v_gene: TRBV28
j_gene: TRBJ1-5
abundance: .
CDR3nt: TGTGCCAGCAGTTTATGGGGACAGGGGACGGCCCATCAGCCCCAGCATTTT
CDR3aa: CASSLWGQGTAHQPQHF

d_gene: .
v_gene: TRBV27
j_gene: TRBJ2-5
abundance: .
CDR3nt: TGTGCCAGCAGTCCCGGTTGGGGGTCTATGACCCAGTACTTC
CDR3aa: CASSPGWGSMTQYF

d_gene: TRBD1
v_gene: TRBV7-2
j_gene: TRBJ2-3
abundance: many
CDR3nt: TGTGCCGGGGGACAGGGACCAGATACGCAGTATTTT
CDR3aa: CAGGQGPDTQYF

d_gene: .
v_gene: TRBV5-1
j_gene: TRBJ1-6
abundance: .
CDR3nt: TGCGCCAGCAGCTTGGGGGGCGGCGCGAGGAATTCACCCCTCCACTTT
CDR3aa: CASSLGGGARNSPLHF